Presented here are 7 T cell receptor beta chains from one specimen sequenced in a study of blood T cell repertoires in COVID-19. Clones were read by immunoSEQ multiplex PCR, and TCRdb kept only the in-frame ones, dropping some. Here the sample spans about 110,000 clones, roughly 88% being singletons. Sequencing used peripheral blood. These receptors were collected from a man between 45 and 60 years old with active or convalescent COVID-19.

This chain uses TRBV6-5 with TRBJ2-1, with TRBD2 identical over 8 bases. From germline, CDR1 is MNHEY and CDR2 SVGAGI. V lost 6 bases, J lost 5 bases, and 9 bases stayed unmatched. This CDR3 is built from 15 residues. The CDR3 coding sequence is TGTGCCAGCAGGTTAGCGGGGAGTCCTAACAATGAGCAGTTCTTC. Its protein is CASRLAGSPNNEQFF.

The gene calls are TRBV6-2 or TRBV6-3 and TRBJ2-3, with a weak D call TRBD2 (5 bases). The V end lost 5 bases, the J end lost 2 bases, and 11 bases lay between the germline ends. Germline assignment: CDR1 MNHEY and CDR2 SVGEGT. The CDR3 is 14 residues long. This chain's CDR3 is CASSQPLVTDTQYF. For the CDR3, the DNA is TGTGCCAGCAGTCAACCACTAGTCACAGATACGCAGTATTTT.

CDR3 in amino acids: CASSLHRDTSGNTIYF. As DNA, the CDR3 is TGTGCCAGCTCACTTCACCGGGACACCTCTGGAAACACCATATATTTT. The gene calls are TRBV18 and TRBJ1-3, with TRBD1 as a possible D gene (6 bases). V shed 4 bases and J shed 0 bases, with 13 bases lying between them. The CDR3 contains 16 residues. Per germline, CDR1 KGHSH and CDR2 LQKENI.

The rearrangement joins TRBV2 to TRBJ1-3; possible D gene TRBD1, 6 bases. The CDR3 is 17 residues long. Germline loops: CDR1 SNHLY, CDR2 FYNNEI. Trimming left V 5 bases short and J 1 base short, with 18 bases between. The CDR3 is CASSPQGTVDSGNTIYF. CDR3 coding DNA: TGTGCCAGCAGTCCCCAGGGGACGGTAGATTCTGGAAACACCATATATTTT. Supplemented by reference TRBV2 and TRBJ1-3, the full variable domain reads EPEVTQTPSHQVTQMGQEVILRCVPISNHLYFYWYRQILGQKVEFLVSFYNNEISEKSEIFDDQFSVERPDGSNFTLKIRSTKLEDSAMYFCASSPQGTVDSGNTIYFGEGSWLTVV.

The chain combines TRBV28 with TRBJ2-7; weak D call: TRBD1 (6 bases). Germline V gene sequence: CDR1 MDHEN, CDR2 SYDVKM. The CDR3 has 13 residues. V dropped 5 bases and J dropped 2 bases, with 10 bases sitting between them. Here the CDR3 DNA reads TGTGCCAGCAGTATCGGACAGCCCTACGAGCAGTACTTC. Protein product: CASSIGQPYEQYF.

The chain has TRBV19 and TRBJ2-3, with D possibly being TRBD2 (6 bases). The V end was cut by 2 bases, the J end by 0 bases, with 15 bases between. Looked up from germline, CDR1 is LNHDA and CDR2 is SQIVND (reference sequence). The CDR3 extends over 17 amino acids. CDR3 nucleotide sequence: TGTGCCAGTAGTATAAACTACAGACTAGAAAGCACAGATACGCAGTATTTT. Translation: CASSINYRLESTDTQYF.

The CDR3 sequence is CASSSSSYEQYF. Here the CDR3 DNA reads TGTGCCAGCAGCTCGAGCTCCTACGAGCAGTACTTC. This rearrangement joins TRBV7-6 to TRBJ2-7; D not resolved. The CDR3 has 12 amino acids. Germline V gene sequence: CDR1 SGHVS, CDR2 FNYEAQ. Trimming pared 4 bases from V and 0 bases from J, leaving 4 bases between.